A single sample gave rise to the 20 T cell receptor beta chains below, sequenced in a study of T cells in Graves' hyperthyroidism and ophthalmopathy. From RNA transcripts, TCR beta CDR3 regions were amplified. The TCR CDR3 was amplified in a first-round RT-PCR using the HTBI primer set. TCRdb re-called the multiplex PCR reads through MiXCR, storing one row per CDR3 protein. The repertoire holds more than 350,000 distinct CDR3 sequences, approximately 18% seen once, with 30% to 40% in the top ten. Sequenced input: blood. These TCRs come from a woman younger than 45 with Graves' hyperthyroidism that later progressed to Graves' ophthalmopathy.

This clonotype was counted many times. The V call is TRBV5-1, the J call TRBJ1-5; D gene uncertain. The CDR3 loop spans 13 amino acids. With 0 bases removed from V and 6 bases from J, the gap between germline ends came to 7 bases. Germline CDR1 SGHRS, CDR2 YFSETQ. CDR3 DNA sequence: TGCGCCAGCAGCTTGGGGTTCGGTCAGCCCCAGCATTTT. It yields the protein CASSLGFGQPQHF.

This clonotype was counted at least ten times. V is TRBV19 and J is TRBJ1-5; D unclear. Germline V lookup: CDR1 LNHDA, CDR2 SQIVND (reference sequence). The CDR3 sequence is 12 residues long. V was pared by 3 bases and J by 7 bases, with 7 bases between. The CDR3 DNA reads TGTGCCAGTAGTATTCATCTACAGCCCCAGCATTTT. Translation gives CASSIHLQPQHF.

The sample holds a few counts of this clonotype. This rearrangement joins TRBV28 to TRBJ1-2; the match to TRBD1 covers 8 bases. Trimming removed 5 bases from V and 7 bases from J; junction bases left unmatched: 15. Germline V gene data show CDR1 as MDHEN and CDR2 as SYDVKM. This CDR3 is 16 amino acids long. CDR3 loop: CASSTGIGQGITGYTF. The CDR3 DNA is TGTGCCAGCAGTACGGGGATTGGACAGGGCATTACTGGCTACACCTTC.

This clonotype was found many times. The chain couples TRBV7-9 to TRBJ2-3; no reliable D call. The V and J ends lost 5 bases and 5 bases respectively, with 11 bases between them. CDR1 SEHNR and CDR2 FQNEAQ come from the germline V gene (reference sequence). CDR3 length: 13 amino acids. Here the CDR3 reads CASSLPLGDTQYF. Written as DNA, the CDR3 is TGTGCCAGCAGCCTCCCCCTCGGAGATACGCAGTATTTT.

This clonotype was seen ten or more times. J is TRBJ1-1 and V is TRBV28; D is unclear. The CDR3 loop spans 12 amino acids. The V end was cut by 6 bases, the J end by 5 bases, with 10 bases between. CDR1 MDHEN and CDR2 SYDVKM come from the germline V gene. The CDR3 coding sequence is TGTGCCAGCAGAAGGACGGAAACTGAAGCTTTCTTT. It specifies CASRRTETEAFF.

This clonotype came up many times. The chain links TRBV12-3 or TRBV12-4 to TRBJ1-3, with D unresolved. The CDR3 runs 16 residues. Between the trimmed V and J ends, which lost 3 bases and 3 bases, there was a span of 15 bases. The CDR3 sequence: CASSLIVGSSGNTIYF. The CDR3 nucleotides are TGTGCCAGCAGTTTGATCGTGGGTTCAAGTGGAAACACCATATATTTT.

This clonotype was picked up many times. V gene TRBV19 combines with J gene TRBJ1-2, with unresolved D. Looked up from germline, CDR1 is LNHDA and CDR2 is SQIVND (reference sequence). There are 14 residues in the CDR3. The ends were cut back, 3 bases at V and 4 bases at J, with 12 bases in the middle. DNA for the CDR3: TGTGCCAGTAGTATTTCGGGCGGTGGCTATGGCTACACCTTC. The encoded protein is CASSISGGGYGYTF. Full variable domain (missing parts from reference TRBV19 and TRBJ1-2): DGGITQSPKYLFRKEGQNVTLSCEQNLNHDAMYWYRQDPGQGLRLIYYSQIVNDFQKGDIAEGYSVSREKKESFPLTVTSAQKNPTAFYLCASSISGGGYGYTFGSGTRLTVV.

This clonotype was picked up many times. The CDR3 loop reads CASSLRRQLVNEQFF. CDR3 sequence (DNA): TGTGCCAGCAGTTTGAGGAGACAGTTAGTTAATGAGCAGTTCTTC. The genes are TRBV12-3 or TRBV12-4 and TRBJ2-1, with D maybe TRBD1 (5 bases). This CDR3 comprises 15 residues. V was pared by 3 bases and J by 7 bases, with 16 bases between.

Only one count was recorded for this clonotype. The chain employs TRBV2 and TRBJ1-2, with TRBD1 matching 7 bases. J was trimmed by 8 bases and V by 6 bases; bases with no gene match: 9. Per the germline V gene, CDR1 is SNHLY and CDR2 is FYNNEI. This CDR3 spans 13 amino acids. CDR3 sequence: CASRRRTGSGYTF. In DNA, the CDR3 is TGTGCCAGCAGGAGAAGGACAGGATCGGGCTACACCTTC.

With regard to this clonotype: A much bigger clone sits one base away, suggesting this may be a read error. The V and J genes are TRBV27 and TRBJ2-7; TRBD2 matches 9 bases. The CDR3 loop spans 16 amino acids. The V gene's germline CDR1 is MNHEY and CDR2 SMNVEV (reference sequence). Written as DNA, the CDR3 is TGTGCCAGCAGTCCCCGTGCGGCTAGCGGGACCTACGAGCTGTACTTC. Its translation is CASSPRAASGTYELYF.

This clonotype was seen a few times. The J gene is TRBJ1-1, the V gene TRBV19; D is possibly TRBD1 (6 bases). V gave up 4 bases and J gave up 7 bases, with 16 bases separating them. The germline V gene encodes CDR1 LNHDA and CDR2 SQIVND (reference sequence). This CDR3 has 14 residues. The CDR3 DNA reads TGTGCCAGTAGTACTCCGGACAGTATTATTGAAGCTTTCTTT. It encodes CASSTPDSIIEAFF. The whole variable domain, remainder taken from reference TRBV19 and TRBJ1-1, is DGGITQSPKYLFRKEGQNVTLSCEQNLNHDAMYWYRQDPGQGLRLIYYSQIVNDFQKGDIAEGYSVSREKKESFPLTVTSAQKNPTAFYLCASSTPDSIIEAFFGQGTRLTVV.

The chain couples TRBV2 to TRBJ2-3; 7 bases are a match to TRBD2. CDR3 size: 13 residues. CDR1 and CDR2 from the germline V gene are SNHLY and FYNNEI. The CDR3 DNA reads TGTGCTACTGGACTAGAAAGCACAGATACGCAGTATTTT. Translated, it gives CATGLESTDTQYF.

The V and J genes are TRBV4-2 and TRBJ2-5, with TRBD2 matching over 13 bases. Germline trimming cut 0 bases from V and 5 bases from J; bases unmatched to any gene: 18. CDR1 is LGHNA, CDR2 YNFKEQ, per germline. CDR3 length: 21 amino acids. CDR3 sequence: CASSQDSSGLAGTTRRETQYF. The CDR3 DNA follows: TGTGCCAGCAGCCAAGATAGCTCGGGACTAGCGGGGACAACGCGTCGGGAGACCCAGTACTTC.

This clonotype was recorded at least ten times. This chain joins TRBV24-1 and TRBJ2-6; TRBD1 aligns across 7 bases. The CDR3 is made up of 16 amino acids. CDR1 KGHDR and CDR2 SFDVKD come from the germline V gene. Trimming cost V 4 bases and J 2 bases; bases outside gene matches: 4. The DNA for the CDR3 is TGTGCCACCAGTGACCCGGGGACAGCTGGGGCCAACGTCCTGACTTTC. Protein: CATSDPGTAGANVLTF.

This clonotype was seen at least ten times. This sequence joins TRBV6-1 and TRBJ1-2; 7 nucleotides match TRBD1. CDR1 and CDR2 (germline): MNHNS, SASEGT. V trimming: 6 bases; J trimming: 2 bases; junction bases outside the gene matches: 6. The CDR3 sequence is 14 residues long. The CDR3 protein is CASRDDRANYGYTF. CDR3 coding DNA: TGTGCCAGCAGGGATGACAGGGCGAACTATGGCTACACCTTC.

The V and J genes are TRBV9 and TRBJ1-1, with unresolved D. The germline V gene encodes CDR1 SGDLS and CDR2 YYNGEE. This CDR3 is 15 amino acids long. V gave up 2 bases and J gave up 2 bases, with 13 bases separating them. Here the CDR3 reads CASSVTPGTNTEAFF. Here the CDR3 DNA reads TGTGCCAGCAGCGTTACACCGGGAACCAACACTGAAGCTTTCTTT.

This clonotype was counted at least ten times. The V call is TRBV27, the J call TRBJ1-2, with D possibly being TRBD1 (6 bases). Looked up from germline, CDR1 is MNHEY and CDR2 is SMNVEV (reference sequence). This CDR3 has 18 amino acids. V lost 5 bases and J lost 3, with 25 bases in between. The CDR3 spells CASSHSPPLTGWDYGYTF. In DNA form, the CDR3 reads TGTGCCAGCAGTCACTCCCCGCCTTTGACAGGATGGGACTATGGCTACACCTTC.

This clonotype was observed many times. The rearrangement links TRBV12-3 or TRBV12-4 to TRBJ1-1; D is unresolved. The length of the CDR3 is 12 residues. V was cut by 3 bases and J by 6 bases, with 8 bases left in between. The CDR3 is CASSFRGAEAFF. CDR3 DNA sequence: TGTGCCAGCAGTTTTCGAGGCGCTGAAGCTTTCTTT.

V is TRBV4-1 and J is TRBJ2-1; TRBD2 matches 8 bases. The CDR3 is 16 amino acids. V was pared by 0 bases and J by 10 bases, with 11 bases of the junction left unmatched. From germline, CDR1 is MGHRA and CDR2 YSYEKL. The CDR3 DNA follows: TGCGCCAGCAGCCAAGATAGTGGGACTAGTAGGTACGAGCAGTTCTTC. This encodes CASSQDSGTSRYEQFF.

This clonotype was observed many times. The chain recombines TRBV27 with TRBJ2-2; 12 bases match TRBD2. The CDR3 loop spans 16 amino acids. The J segment lost 3 bases and the V segment lost 4 bases, leaving 3 bases of the junction unmatched. The germline V gene has CDR1 MNHEY and CDR2 SMNVEV (reference sequence). CDR3 amino acids: CASSSGLAGYTGELFF. The CDR3 DNA reads TGTGCCAGCAGTTCCGGACTAGCGGGATACACCGGGGAGCTGTTTTTT.